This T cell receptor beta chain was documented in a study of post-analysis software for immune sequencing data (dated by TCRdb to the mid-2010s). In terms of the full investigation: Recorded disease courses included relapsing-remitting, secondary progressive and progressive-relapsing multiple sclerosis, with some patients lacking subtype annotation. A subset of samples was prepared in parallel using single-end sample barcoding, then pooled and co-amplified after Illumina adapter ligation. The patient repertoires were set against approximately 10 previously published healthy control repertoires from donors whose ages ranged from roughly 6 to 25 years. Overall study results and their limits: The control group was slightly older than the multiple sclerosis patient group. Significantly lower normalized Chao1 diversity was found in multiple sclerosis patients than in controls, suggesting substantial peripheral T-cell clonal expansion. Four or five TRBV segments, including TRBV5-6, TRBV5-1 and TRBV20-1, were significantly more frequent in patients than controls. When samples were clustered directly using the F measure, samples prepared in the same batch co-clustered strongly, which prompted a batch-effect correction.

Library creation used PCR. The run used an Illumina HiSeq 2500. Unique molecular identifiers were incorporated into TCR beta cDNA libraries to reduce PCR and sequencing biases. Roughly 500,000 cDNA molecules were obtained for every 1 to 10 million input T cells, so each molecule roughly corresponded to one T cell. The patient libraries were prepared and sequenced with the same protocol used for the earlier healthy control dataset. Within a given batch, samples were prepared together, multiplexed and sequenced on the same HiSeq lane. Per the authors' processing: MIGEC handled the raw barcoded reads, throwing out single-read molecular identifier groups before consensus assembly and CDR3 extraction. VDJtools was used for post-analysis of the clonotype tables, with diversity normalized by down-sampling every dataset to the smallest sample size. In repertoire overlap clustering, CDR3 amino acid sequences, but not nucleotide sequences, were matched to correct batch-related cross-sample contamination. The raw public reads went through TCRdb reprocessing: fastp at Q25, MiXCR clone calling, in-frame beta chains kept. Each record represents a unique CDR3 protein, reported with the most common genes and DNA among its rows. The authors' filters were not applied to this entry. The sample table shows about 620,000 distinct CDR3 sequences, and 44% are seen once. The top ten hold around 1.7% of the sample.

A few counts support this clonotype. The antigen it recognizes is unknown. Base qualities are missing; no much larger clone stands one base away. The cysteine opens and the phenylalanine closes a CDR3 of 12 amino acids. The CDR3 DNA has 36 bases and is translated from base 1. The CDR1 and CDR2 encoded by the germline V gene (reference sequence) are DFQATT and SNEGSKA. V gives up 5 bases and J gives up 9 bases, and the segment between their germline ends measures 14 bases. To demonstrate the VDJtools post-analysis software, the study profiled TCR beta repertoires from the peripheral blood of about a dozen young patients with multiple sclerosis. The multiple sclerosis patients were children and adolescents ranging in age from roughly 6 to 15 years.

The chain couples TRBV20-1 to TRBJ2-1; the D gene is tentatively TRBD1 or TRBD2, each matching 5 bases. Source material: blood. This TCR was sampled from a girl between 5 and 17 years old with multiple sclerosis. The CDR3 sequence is CSARGTGGEQFF. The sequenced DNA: TGCAGTGCTCGAGGGACCGGTGGTGAGCAGTTCTTC.